The entry below gives a single T cell receptor beta chain sequence along with its context. The antigen remains undetermined. V lost 10 bases to trimming and J lost 4 bases, with 20 bases between them. The germline V gene encodes CDR1 MNHNS and CDR2 SASEGT. The CDR3 covers 15 residues. The PCR contained 60 Vbeta and 13 Jbeta primers. Method: immunoSEQ multiplex PCR; TCRdb's copy keeps in-frame clones and lacks some. Here the sample spans approximately 86,000 clones, just over 70% being singletons. This entry comes from a study of cytomegalovirus exposure and HLA in healthy donors. Study-level findings and limits: As was reported, the HLA-A and HLA-B alleles of most subjects were accurately predicted from TCR beta sequences. Most TCR sequences were uncommon, yet certain public TCRs appeared in many donors. The study labeled fewer than 200 TCR beta chains cytomegalovirus-associated.

This chain links TRBV6-1 with TRBJ2-1, with D possibly TRBD1 on 6 matching bases. The clonotype comes from a man aged 60 to 69 in good health and CMV-seronegative. The specimen was PBMCs. The chain's CDR3 is CAITIRGLGYNEQFF. For the CDR3, the DNA is TGTGCCATTACGATTAGGGGGTTGGGTTACAATGAGCAGTTCTTC.